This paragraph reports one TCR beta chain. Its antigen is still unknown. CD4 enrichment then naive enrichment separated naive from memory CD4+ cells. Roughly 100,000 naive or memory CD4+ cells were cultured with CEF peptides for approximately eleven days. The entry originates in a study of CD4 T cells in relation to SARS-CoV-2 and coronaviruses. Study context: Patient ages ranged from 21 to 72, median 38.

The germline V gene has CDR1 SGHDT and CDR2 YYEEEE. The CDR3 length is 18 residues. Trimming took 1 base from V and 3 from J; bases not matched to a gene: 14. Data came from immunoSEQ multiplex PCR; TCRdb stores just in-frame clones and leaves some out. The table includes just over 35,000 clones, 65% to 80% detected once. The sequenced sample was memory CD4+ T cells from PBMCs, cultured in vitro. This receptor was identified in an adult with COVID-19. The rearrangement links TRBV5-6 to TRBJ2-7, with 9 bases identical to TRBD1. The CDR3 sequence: CASSLYSGTGSFFYEQYF. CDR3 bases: TGTGCCAGCAGCTTGTACTCCGGGACAGGGAGTTTTTTCTACGAGCAGTACTTC.